These 26 T cell receptor beta chains were all obtained from the same sample, sequenced in a study of T cell repertoires in cytomegalovirus infection (dated by TCRdb to about 2019). TCRdb records Illumina HiSeq 1500 as the sequencer. TCRdb reanalyzed the raw reads on its own, using fastp at Q25 for trimming and MiXCR for clone calling, and kept in-frame beta chains. Each CDR3 protein appears once, grouped with its most common genes and DNA. The sample includes fewer than 250,000 distinct CDR3 sequences, with 10% to 15% observed a single time. The biggest ten clones account for 1.5% to 2% of the sample. The sequenced material came from PBMCs. The origin of the receptors is a human donor in good health (CMV status not recorded). Some clones in this sample may be carry-over from other donors' samples.

The chain recombines TRBV29-1 with TRBJ1-1, with TRBD1 matching over 7 bases. The ends lost 3 bases at V and 3 bases at J; junction bases unmatched: 7. This CDR3 contains 14 residues. The germline gives CDR1 SQVTM, CDR2 ANQGSEA. The CDR3 loop reads CSVDPTGVDTEAFF. The DNA of the CDR3 is TGCAGCGTTGATCCCACAGGGGTTGACACTGAAGCTTTCTTT.

The gene calls are TRBV5-1 and TRBJ1-1; TRBD1 matches at 7 bases. CDR3 length: 14 amino acids. The ends lost 4 bases at V and 1 base at J; junction bases unmatched: 4. CDR1 and CDR2 (germline): SGHRS, YFSETQ. The CDR3: CASSQGTANTEAFF. Written as DNA, the CDR3 is TGCGCCAGCAGCCAAGGGACAGCGAACACTGAAGCTTTCTTT.

There are many counts of this clonotype. The V gene is TRBV4-2, the J gene TRBJ2-2, with D possibly TRBD2 on 6 matching bases. Germline CDR1 LGHNA, CDR2 YNFKEQ. V was trimmed by 4 bases and J by 1 base, leaving 16 bases between them. The CDR3 totals 17 residues. CDR3 nucleotides: TGTGCCAGCAGCCGAAGGGCGCCGGGAGAGAACACCGGGGAGCTGTTTTTT. Its translation: CASSRRAPGENTGELFF.

This clonotype was seen ten or more times. J is TRBJ2-3 and V is TRBV7-2; D perhaps matches TRBD2 (7 bases). Trimming shortened V by 4 bases and J by 3 bases, and 17 bases separated the two germline ends. The germline V gene has CDR1 SGHTA and CDR2 FQGNSA. The CDR3 totals 16 residues. CDR3: CASSYGGHGGTDTQYF. The DNA of the CDR3 is TGTGCCAGCAGCTACGGGGGGCACGGGGGGACAGATACGCAGTATTTT. Variable domain in full (rest from reference TRBV7-2 and TRBJ2-3): GAGVSQSPSNKVTEKGKDVELRCDPISGHTALYWYRQSLGQGLEFLIYFQGNSAPDKSGLPSDRFSAERTGGSVSTLTIQRTQQEDSAVYLCASSYGGHGGTDTQYFGPGTRLTVL.

This clonotype has a count of ten or more. The chain has TRBV7-2 and TRBJ2-1; 10 bases are shared with TRBD2. The CDR3 extends over 16 amino acids. The V gene's germline CDR1 is SGHTA and CDR2 FQGNSA. The V segment lost 3 bases and the J segment 9 bases; nucleotides outside the gene matches: 11. The CDR3 loop is CASSFPLLAGVGEQFF. The DNA for the CDR3 is TGTGCCAGCAGCTTCCCATTGCTAGCGGGAGTAGGTGAGCAGTTCTTC.

Details on this clonotype: A much larger clone lies one base from this, so it may be a read error. The V call is TRBV28, the J call TRBJ2-7; weak D call: TRBD1 (6 bases). The CDR3 runs 14 residues. The germline V gene has CDR1 MDHEN and CDR2 SYDVKM. CDR3 bases: TGTGCCAGCAGTTTACGGCAGGGGTCCTACGAGCAGAACTTC. This translates into CASSLRQGSYEQNF.

Many counts were recorded for this clonotype. The chain has TRBV7-2 and TRBJ2-2, with D possibly TRBD1 on 5 matching bases. This CDR3 contains 16 residues. The V gene's germline CDR1 is SGHTA and CDR2 FQGNSA. V was cut by 5 bases and J by 6 bases, with 19 bases left in between. The CDR3 DNA is TGTGCCAGCAGCCTCGTAGGCTCAGGGTGGGCCGGGGAGCTGTTTTTT. This gives the protein CASSLVGSGWAGELFF.

At least ten counts were recorded for this clonotype. The chain uses TRBV7-9 and TRBJ1-2; D remains ambiguous. Trimming stripped 5 bases from V and 6 bases from J, with 16 bases between. The CDR3 runs to 14 residues. The germline V gene encodes CDR1 SEHNR and CDR2 FQNEAQ (reference sequence). The CDR3 nucleotides are TGTGCCAGCAGCCTGATCGCCAATCTACATGGCTACACCTTC. It encodes CASSLIANLHGYTF. Drawing the rest from reference TRBV7-9 and TRBJ1-2, the complete variable domain is DTGVSQNPRHKITKRGQNVTFRCDPISEHNRLYWYRQTLGQGPEFLTYFQNEAQLEKSRLLSDRFSAERPKGSFSTLEIQRTEQGDSAMYLCASSLIANLHGYTFGSGTRLTVV.

V and J are TRBV14 and TRBJ2-3, with 8 bases fitting TRBD1. Germline V CDR1 and CDR2: SGHDN, FVKESK. V shed 1 base, J shed 3 bases, and the junction held 6 bases outside the gene matches. The CDR3 covers 16 residues. The CDR3 loop reads CASSQVGDRYTDTQYF. For the CDR3, the DNA is TGTGCCAGCAGCCAAGTAGGGGACAGGTATACAGATACGCAGTATTTT.

The rearrangement links TRBV20-1 to TRBJ2-5; D remains ambiguous. CDR1 and CDR2 from the germline V gene are DFQATT and SNEGSKA (reference sequence). Trimming took off 0 bases at V and 2 bases at J, with 4 bases between the two ends. The CDR3 covers 12 residues. CDR3 region: CSARDTQETQYF. Here the CDR3 DNA reads TGCAGTGCTAGAGACACACAAGAGACCCAGTACTTC.

The chain combines TRBV12-3 or TRBV12-4 with TRBJ1-1; no firm D call. The V and J ends lost 5 bases and 1 base respectively, with 11 bases between them. This CDR3 has 14 residues. The CDR3 region is CASSPSASNTEAFF. The CDR3 region has the DNA TGTGCCAGCAGTCCCTCCGCCTCGAACACTGAAGCTTTCTTT.

This clonotype was seen repeatedly, ten times or more. V is TRBV7-2 and J is TRBJ1-5; 7 nucleotides line up with TRBD1. Losses at the gene ends were 4 bases for V and 3 bases for J; bases not matched to a gene: 3. Germline values: CDR1 SGHTA, CDR2 FQGNSA. The CDR3 loop spans 14 amino acids. CDR3 residues: CASSSTGVNQPQHF. The CDR3 DNA is TGTGCCAGCAGCTCTACAGGGGTCAATCAGCCCCAGCATTTT. The whole variable domain, filled in from reference TRBV7-2 and TRBJ1-5, reads GAGVSQSPSNKVTEKGKDVELRCDPISGHTALYWYRQSLGQGLEFLIYFQGNSAPDKSGLPSDRFSAERTGGSVSTLTIQRTQQEDSAVYLCASSSTGVNQPQHFGDGTRLSIL.

Ten or more counts support this clonotype. The rearrangement links TRBV19 to TRBJ1-5, with TRBD1 identical over 7 bases. The CDR3 extends over 14 amino acids. Unmatched junction bases numbered 6, after V lost 5 bases and J lost 5 bases. Germline-derived CDR1 and CDR2 are LNHDA and SQIVND (reference sequence). CDR3 sequence: CASSVGQVYQPQHF. In DNA form, the CDR3 reads TGTGCCAGTAGTGTTGGACAGGTTTATCAGCCCCAGCATTTT. The full variable domain, in which reference TRBV19 and TRBJ1-5 provide the parts outside the CDR3, is DGGITQSPKYLFRKEGQNVTLSCEQNLNHDAMYWYRQDPGQGLRLIYYSQIVNDFQKGDIAEGYSVSREKKESFPLTVTSAQKNPTAFYLCASSVGQVYQPQHFGDGTRLSIL.

J is TRBJ1-5 and V is TRBV20-1, with 7 positions matching TRBD1. The length of the CDR3 is 13 residues. V shed 6 bases and J 3 bases; nucleotides not matched to a gene: 5. Germline values: CDR1 DFQATT, CDR2 SNEGSKA (reference sequence). The CDR3 DNA reads as TGCAGTGCCTCAGGGGGACCCAATCAGCCCCAGCATTTT. This encodes CSASGGPNQPQHF.

This clonotype was counted ten times or more. The chain employs TRBV7-6 and TRBJ2-5; the D gene could be TRBD1 or TRBD2 (5 bases each). Per the germline V gene, CDR1 is SGHVS and CDR2 is FNYEAQ. The CDR3 covers 14 residues. Trimming stripped 5 bases from V and 5 bases from J, with 15 bases between. CDR3 in amino acids: CASSQRGRSETQYF. Written as DNA, the CDR3 is TGTGCCAGCAGCCAAAGGGGACGATCGGAGACCCAGTACTTC.

This clonotype was seen repeatedly, ten times or more. V and J are TRBV7-2 and TRBJ2-7; 8 bases agree with TRBD1. With V trimmed by 5 bases and J by 3 bases, 9 bases remained unmatched. The germline gives CDR1 SGHTA, CDR2 FQGNSA. The CDR3 has 15 residues. CDR3 bases: TGTGCCAGCAGCCCGAGACAGGGGTTATTCTACGAGCAGTACTTC. Translated: CASSPRQGLFYEQYF.

This clonotype was detected a few times. The chain employs TRBV25-1 and TRBJ2-7; the match to TRBD1 covers 8 bases. The CDR3 consists of 15 residues. J lost 5 bases, V lost 4 bases, and 10 bases had no gene match. Per the germline V gene, CDR1 is MGHDK and CDR2 is SYGVNS. The CDR3 region has the DNA TGTGCCAGCAGTGGGGGGGACAGGATCCTGGACGAGCAGTACTTC. Translation: CASSGGDRILDEQYF.

Many counts were recorded for this clonotype. Germline and junction disagree at one end, which may indicate a read error. V usage is TRBV11-2 and J usage is TRBJ1-1; 8 bases map to TRBD1. The CDR3 runs to 15 residues. Germline CDR1 reads SGHAT; CDR2 reads FQNNGV. CDR3 residues: CASSSLRTGNAEAFF. CDR3 in DNA: TGTGCCAGCAGCTCCCTAAGGACAGGGAACGCTGAAGCTTTCTTT.

This chain links TRBV6-1 with TRBJ1-1; a possible D gene is TRBD1 (5 bases). Trimming removed 4 bases from V and 2 bases from J, with 8 bases in between. CDR3 size: 13 residues. CDR1 and CDR2 from the germline V gene are MNHNS and SASEGT. CDR3 sequence reads: CASSVRDNTEAFF. DNA of the CDR3: TGTGCCAGCAGTGTGCGGGACAACACTGAAGCTTTCTTT.

This clonotype was found a few times. The gene calls are TRBV6-2 or TRBV6-3 and TRBJ1-2; maybe TRBD1 (5 bases). V gave up 2 bases and J gave up 9 bases, with 13 bases separating them. The germline gives CDR1 MNHEY, CDR2 SVGEGT. The CDR3 consists of 13 residues. The CDR3 bases are TGTGCCAGCAGTTACGAGGGTCTGGGGCGCTACACCTTC. It is translated as CASSYEGLGRYTF.

This clonotype was detected ten times or more. The chain recombines TRBV7-2 with TRBJ2-7; 10 bases are shared with TRBD2. The CDR3 runs 15 residues. Germline values: CDR1 SGHTA, CDR2 FQGNSA. V was clipped by 5 bases and J by 7 bases; unmatched bases: 11. The CDR3 coding sequence is TGTGCCAGCAGCCCTGGGGCTAGCGGGGGAAGGGAGCAGTACTTC. This encodes CASSPGASGGREQYF.

A few counts support this clonotype. This chain connects TRBV2 to TRBJ1-1; perhaps TRBD1 as D (6 bases). Trimming took off 3 bases at V and 3 bases at J, with 14 bases between the two ends. Looked up from germline, CDR1 is SNHLY and CDR2 is FYNNEI. The CDR3 is 15 residues long. The CDR3 reads CASSDGPGQHTEAFF. The DNA for the CDR3 is TGTGCCAGCAGTGATGGTCCCGGACAGCACACTGAAGCTTTCTTT.

This clonotype has just a few counts. The rearrangement links TRBV25-1 to TRBJ1-1; D remains unclear. This CDR3 is 13 amino acids long. The ends were cut back, 8 bases at V and 5 bases at J, with 15 bases in the middle. Germline V gene data show CDR1 as MGHDK and CDR2 as SYGVNS. DNA of the CDR3: TGTGCCAGCCGCAAGGAAAGGGAGACTGAAGCTTTCTTT. Encoded protein: CASRKERETEAFF.

This clonotype has just one count. The J gene is TRBJ1-2, the V gene TRBV12-3 or TRBV12-4; no clear D. The CDR3 has 13 residues. The V end was cut by 6 bases, the J end by 8 bases, with 16 bases between. As DNA, the CDR3 is TGTGCCAGCAGCTTACCCGACGGAGGGGGCTACACCTTC. Translated: CASSLPDGGGYTF.

This chain connects TRBV18 to TRBJ2-1; TRBD2 might be the D (6 bases). Trimming left V 6 bases short and J 10 bases short, with 22 bases between. The germline gives CDR1 KGHSH, CDR2 LQKENI. There are 15 residues in the CDR3. CDR3 in amino acids: CASSLVPSVEAEQFF. The CDR3 nucleotides are TGTGCCAGCTCCCTCGTCCCTAGCGTCGAAGCCGAGCAGTTCTTC.

The sample holds many counts of this clonotype. This chain links TRBV27 with TRBJ2-7; TRBD1 is a possible D gene (6 bases). CDR1 and CDR2 from the germline V gene are MNHEY and SMNVEV (reference sequence). The CDR3 has 14 amino acids. V was shortened by 5 bases and J by 4 bases, with 15 bases between the two germline ends. DNA of the CDR3: TGTGCCAGCAGTATAACAGGGAGTTGGTACGAGCAGTACTTC. Its translation is CASSITGSWYEQYF.